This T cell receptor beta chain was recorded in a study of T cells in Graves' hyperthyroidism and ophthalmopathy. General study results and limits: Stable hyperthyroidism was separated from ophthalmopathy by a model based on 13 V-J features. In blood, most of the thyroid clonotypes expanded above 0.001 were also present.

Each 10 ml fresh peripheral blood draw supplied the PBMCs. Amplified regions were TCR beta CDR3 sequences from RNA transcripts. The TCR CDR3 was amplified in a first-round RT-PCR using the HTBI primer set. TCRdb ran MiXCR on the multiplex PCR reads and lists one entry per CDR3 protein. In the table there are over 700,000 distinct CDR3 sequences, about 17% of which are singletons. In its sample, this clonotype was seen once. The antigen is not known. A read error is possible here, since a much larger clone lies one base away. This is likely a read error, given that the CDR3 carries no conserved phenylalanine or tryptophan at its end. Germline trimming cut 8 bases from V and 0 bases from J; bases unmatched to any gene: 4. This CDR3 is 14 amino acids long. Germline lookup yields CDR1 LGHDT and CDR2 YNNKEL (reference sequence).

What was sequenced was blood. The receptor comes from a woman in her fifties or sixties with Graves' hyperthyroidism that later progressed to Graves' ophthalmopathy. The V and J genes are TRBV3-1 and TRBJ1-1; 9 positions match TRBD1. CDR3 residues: CASGQGRLNTEAFL. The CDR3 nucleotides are TGTGCCAGCGGACAGGGGCGATTGAACACTGAAGCTTTCCTT.